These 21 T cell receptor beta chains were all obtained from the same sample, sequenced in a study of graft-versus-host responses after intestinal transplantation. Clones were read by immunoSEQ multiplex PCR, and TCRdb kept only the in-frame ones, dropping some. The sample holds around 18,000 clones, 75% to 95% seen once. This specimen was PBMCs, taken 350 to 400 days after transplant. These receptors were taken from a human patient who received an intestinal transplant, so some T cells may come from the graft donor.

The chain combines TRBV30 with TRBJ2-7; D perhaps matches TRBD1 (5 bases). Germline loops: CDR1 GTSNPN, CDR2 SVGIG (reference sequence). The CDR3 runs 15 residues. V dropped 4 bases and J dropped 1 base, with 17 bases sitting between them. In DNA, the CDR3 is TGTGCCTGGATCCGGCTTCCAGGGCTTTCCTACGAGCAGTACTTC. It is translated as CAWIRLPGLSYEQYF.

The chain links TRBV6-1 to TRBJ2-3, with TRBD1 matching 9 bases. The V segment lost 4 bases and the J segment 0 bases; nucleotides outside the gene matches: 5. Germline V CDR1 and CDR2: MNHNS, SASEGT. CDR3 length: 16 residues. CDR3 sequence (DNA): TGTGCCAGCAGTGTAGCACAGGGGGCTAGCACAGATACGCAGTATTTT. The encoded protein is CASSVAQGASTDTQYF.

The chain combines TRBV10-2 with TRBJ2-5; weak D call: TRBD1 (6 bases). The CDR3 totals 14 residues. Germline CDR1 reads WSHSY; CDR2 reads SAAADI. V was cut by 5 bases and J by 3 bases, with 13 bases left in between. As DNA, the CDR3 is TGCGCCAGCAGTCCAGACAGGATTGAAGAGACCCAGTACTTC. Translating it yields CASSPDRIEETQYF.

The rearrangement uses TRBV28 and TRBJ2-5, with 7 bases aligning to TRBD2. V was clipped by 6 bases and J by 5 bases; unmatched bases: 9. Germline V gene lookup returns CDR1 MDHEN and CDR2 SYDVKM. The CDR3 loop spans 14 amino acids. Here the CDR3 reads CASSAREGLETQYF. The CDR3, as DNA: TGTGCCAGCAGCGCGAGGGAGGGCCTGGAGACCCAGTACTTC.

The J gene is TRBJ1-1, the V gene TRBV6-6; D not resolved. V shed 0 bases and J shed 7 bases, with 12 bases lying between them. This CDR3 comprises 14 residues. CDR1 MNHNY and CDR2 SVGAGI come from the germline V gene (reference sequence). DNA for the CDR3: TGTGCCAGCAGTTACTCTTCCGTGACTCTTGAAGCTTTCTTT. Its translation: CASSYSSVTLEAFF.

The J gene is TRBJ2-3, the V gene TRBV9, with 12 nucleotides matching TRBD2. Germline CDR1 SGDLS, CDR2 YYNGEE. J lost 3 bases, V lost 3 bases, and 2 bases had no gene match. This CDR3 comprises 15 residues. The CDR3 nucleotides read TGTGCCAGCAGCGCCACTAGCGGGGGGACAGATACGCAGTATTTT. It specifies CASSATSGGTDTQYF.

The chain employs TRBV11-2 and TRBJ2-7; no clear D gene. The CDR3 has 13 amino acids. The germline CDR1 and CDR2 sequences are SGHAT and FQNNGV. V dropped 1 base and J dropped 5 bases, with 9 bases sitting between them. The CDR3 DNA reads TGTGCCAGCAGCTTAGTGACTCCCCACGAGCAGTACTTC. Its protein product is CASSLVTPHEQYF.

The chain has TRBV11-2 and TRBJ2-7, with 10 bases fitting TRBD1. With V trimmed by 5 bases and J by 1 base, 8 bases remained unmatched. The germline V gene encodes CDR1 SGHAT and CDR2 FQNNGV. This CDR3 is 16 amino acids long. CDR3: CASSDRQGARSYEQYF. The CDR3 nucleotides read TGTGCCAGCAGCGACAGACAGGGGGCCCGGTCCTACGAGCAGTACTTC.

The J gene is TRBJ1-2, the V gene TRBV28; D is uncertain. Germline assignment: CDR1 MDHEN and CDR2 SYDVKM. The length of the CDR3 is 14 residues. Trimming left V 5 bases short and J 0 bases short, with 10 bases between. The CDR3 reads CASSLGKANYGYTF. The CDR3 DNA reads TGTGCCAGCAGTCTAGGGAAGGCTAACTATGGCTACACCTTC.

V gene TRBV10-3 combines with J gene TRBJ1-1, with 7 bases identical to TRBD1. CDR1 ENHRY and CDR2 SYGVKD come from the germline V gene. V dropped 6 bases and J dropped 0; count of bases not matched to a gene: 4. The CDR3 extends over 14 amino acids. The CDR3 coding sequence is TGTGCCATCAGGCCCGGGACAGTGAACACTGAAGCTTTCTTT. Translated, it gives CAIRPGTVNTEAFF.

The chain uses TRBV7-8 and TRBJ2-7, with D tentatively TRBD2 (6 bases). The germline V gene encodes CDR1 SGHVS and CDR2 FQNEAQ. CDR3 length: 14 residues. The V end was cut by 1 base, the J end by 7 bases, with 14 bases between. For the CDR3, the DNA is TGTGCCAGCAGCTTAGATCCGGGAGCGTGGGAGCAGTACTTC. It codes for CASSLDPGAWEQYF. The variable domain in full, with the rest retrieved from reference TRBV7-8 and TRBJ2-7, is GAGVSQSPRYKVAKRGQDVALRCDPISGHVSLFWYQQALGQGPEFLTYFQNEAQLDKSGLPSDRFFAERPEGSVSTLKIQRTQQEDSAVYLCASSLDPGAWEQYFGPGTRLTVT.

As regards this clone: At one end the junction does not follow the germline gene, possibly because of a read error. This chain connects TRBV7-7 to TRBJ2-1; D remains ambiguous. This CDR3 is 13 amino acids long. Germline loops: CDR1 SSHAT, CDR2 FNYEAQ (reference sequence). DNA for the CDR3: TGTGCTAGCAGCTTTTCACCCTACAATGAGCAGTTCTTC. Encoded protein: CASSFSPYNEQFF.

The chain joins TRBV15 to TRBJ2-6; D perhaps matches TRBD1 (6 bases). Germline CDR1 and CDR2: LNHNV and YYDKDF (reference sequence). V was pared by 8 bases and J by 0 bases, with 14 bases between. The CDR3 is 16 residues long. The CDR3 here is CATAGTLRSGANVLTF. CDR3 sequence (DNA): TGTGCCACCGCCGGGACACTCCGCTCTGGGGCCAACGTCCTGACTTTC. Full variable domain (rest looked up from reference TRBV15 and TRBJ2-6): DAMVIQNPRYQVTQFGKPVTLSCSQTLNHNVMYWYQQKSSQAPKLLFHYYDKDFNNEADTPDNFQSRRPNTSFCFLDIRSPGLGDTAMYLCATAGTLRSGANVLTFGAGSRLTVL.

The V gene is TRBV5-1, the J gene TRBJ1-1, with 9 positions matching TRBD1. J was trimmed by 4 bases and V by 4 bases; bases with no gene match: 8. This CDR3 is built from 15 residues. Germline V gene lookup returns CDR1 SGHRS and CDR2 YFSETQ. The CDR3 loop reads CASSLTTGGVTEAFF. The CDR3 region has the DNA TGCGCCAGCAGCCTGACGACAGGGGGGGTCACTGAAGCTTTCTTT.

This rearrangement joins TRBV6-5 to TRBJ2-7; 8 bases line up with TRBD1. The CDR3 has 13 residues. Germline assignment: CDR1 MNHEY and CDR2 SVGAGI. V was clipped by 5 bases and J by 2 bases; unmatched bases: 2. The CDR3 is CASSMDRAYEQYF. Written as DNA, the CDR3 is TGTGCCAGCAGTATGGACAGGGCCTACGAGCAGTACTTC.

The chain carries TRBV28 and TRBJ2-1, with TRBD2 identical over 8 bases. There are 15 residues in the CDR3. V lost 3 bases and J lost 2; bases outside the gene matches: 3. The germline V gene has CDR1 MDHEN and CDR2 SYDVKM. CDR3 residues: CASSFRLAPYNEQFF. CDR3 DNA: TGTGCCAGCAGTTTTAGACTAGCGCCCTACAATGAGCAGTTCTTC.

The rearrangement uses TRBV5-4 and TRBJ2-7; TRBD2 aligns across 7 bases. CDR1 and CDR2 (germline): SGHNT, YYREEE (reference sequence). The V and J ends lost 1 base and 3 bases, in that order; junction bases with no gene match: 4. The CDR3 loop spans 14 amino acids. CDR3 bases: TGTGCCAGCAGCTTGATGGGGGGGAGCTACGAGCAGTACTTC. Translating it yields CASSLMGGSYEQYF.

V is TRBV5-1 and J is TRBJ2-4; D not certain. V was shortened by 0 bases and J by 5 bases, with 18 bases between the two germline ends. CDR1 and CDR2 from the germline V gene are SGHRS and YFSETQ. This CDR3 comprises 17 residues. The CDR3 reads CASSLGPGPKSQNIQYF. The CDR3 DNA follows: TGCGCCAGCAGCTTGGGTCCGGGCCCTAAATCCCAAAACATTCAGTACTTC.

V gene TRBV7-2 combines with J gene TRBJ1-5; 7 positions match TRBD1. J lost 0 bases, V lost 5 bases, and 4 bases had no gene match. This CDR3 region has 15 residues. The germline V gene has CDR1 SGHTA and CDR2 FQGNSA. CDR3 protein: CASSPGGYSNQPQHF. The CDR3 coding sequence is TGTGCCAGCAGCCCAGGGGGTTATAGCAATCAGCCCCAGCATTTT.

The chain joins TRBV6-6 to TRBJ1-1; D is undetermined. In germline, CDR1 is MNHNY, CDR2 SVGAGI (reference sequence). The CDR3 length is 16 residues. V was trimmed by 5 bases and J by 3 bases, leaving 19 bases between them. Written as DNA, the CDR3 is TGTGCCAGCAGTGCCCCTCGGGCGGTCGGATACACTGAAGCTTTCTTT. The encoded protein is CASSAPRAVGYTEAFF.

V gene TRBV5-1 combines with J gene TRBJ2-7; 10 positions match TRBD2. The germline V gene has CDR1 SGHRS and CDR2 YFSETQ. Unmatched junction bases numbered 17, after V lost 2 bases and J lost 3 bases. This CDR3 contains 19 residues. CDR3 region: CASSFQAAGGPFSYYEQYF. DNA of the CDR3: TGCGCCAGCAGCTTCCAGGCAGCGGGAGGGCCTTTCAGCTACTACGAGCAGTACTTC.